This T cell receptor (beta chain) was retrieved from a study of T cell responses to AZD1222 COVID-19 vaccine. General study results and limits: Clonal diversity may have been underestimated, and the donors were mostly white British, with more females than males.

In its sample, this clone was seen a few times. Its antigen is unknown. CDR1 KGHSH and CDR2 LQKENI come from the germline V gene. The CDR3 extends over 15 amino acids. Trimming removed 3 bases from V and 4 bases from J, with 13 bases in between. The assay was immunoSEQ multiplex PCR, and TCRdb's table has in-frame clones only and misses some. This sample carries around 84,000 clones, roughly 90% of them seen once, and the ten largest clones take under 7%. The chain couples TRBV18 to TRBJ1-5, with a tentative D call TRBD1 (5 bases). The specimen was peripheral blood, collected on day 0 of AZD1222 vaccination. This sequence originates from an adult in good health. CDR3 coding DNA: TGTGCCAGCTCACCGGGGCCCGGTGCGAATCAGCCCCAGCATTTT. Translating it yields CASSPGPGANQPQHF.